Described below is a single T cell receptor beta chain sequence and its context. What antigen it recognizes has not been identified. No quality values exist for individual bases; no much larger clone is one base distant. The sample comes from a study of blood T cell repertoires in COVID-19 (dated by TCRdb to 2018 to 2021). Describing the broader study: Samples covering the acute and convalescent phases of COVID-19 were provided by collaborators in the United States, Italy and Spain. HLA class I and class II types, where available, came from metadata supplied by the sample provider rather than from assay-based typing. The prospective study material was composed of cDNA or gDNA derived from T cells, B-cell-depleted T cells, or PBMCs. A freely available public database, intended as a resource for researchers studying the immune response to SARS-CoV-2, is where the repertoires were released. Samples were obtained from the ongoing ImmuneRACE study (first 160 participants) and from about 1,300 subjects provided by 6 global collaborators. Deeply sampled blood TCRbeta repertoires from subjects exposed to, actively infected with, or recovered from COVID-19 were included in the dataset. A de-identified subject ID, COVID-19 status, age in years and sex were almost always included in the sample metadata. Here is what the overall study found, with its caveats: Clinical and demographic metadata were provided uncurated, with the amount varying by source and participant.

Collaborating institutions collected whole blood in K2EDTA tubes following their own protocols. Collaborator samples were shipped for TCRbeta analysis as frozen whole blood, isolated PBMCs, or DNA extracted from either sample type. The germline V gene (reference sequence) supplies CDR1 LNHDA and CDR2 SQIVND. After removal of 5 bases from V and 6 bases from J, the junction retains 15 bases not matched to a gene. Its CDR3 holds 16 amino acids, cysteine through phenylalanine. The CDR3 DNA has 48 bases and is translated from base 1. The immunoSEQ Assay, a bias-controlled multiplex PCR, was used to amplify TCRbeta CDR3 regions from genomic DNA. Turning to the authors' computational methods: The number of nucleated cells in each sample was estimated by amplification of reference gene primers within the assay. Sequence reads were collapsed and filtered to measure the absolute abundance of every unique TCRbeta CDR3 rearrangement. For each sample, productive Simpson clonality was calculated by taking the square root of Simpson's diversity index across productive rearrangements. TCRdb took over this immuneACCESS table, retaining in-frame rearrangements with V and J assigned. Such tables are incomplete; in checked studies, under half of the missing clones stem from an unresolved V gene, and the remainder is unexplained. V and J calls and clone size are given by that table; D and trimming were obtained from the DNA. The sample table records 94,000 or so clones; 88% of these occur just once. The top ten clones comprise 4.8% of the sample.

The receptor was derived from an elderly woman with active COVID-19. The chain is encoded by TRBV19 joined to TRBJ1-2, with TRBD1 identical over 7 junction bases. Material for sequencing was peripheral blood. The CDR3 loop reads CASSFLRDRIFHGYTF. The nucleotide sequence reads TGTGCCAGTAGTTTCCTCCGGGACAGAATTTTCCATGGCTACACCTTC.